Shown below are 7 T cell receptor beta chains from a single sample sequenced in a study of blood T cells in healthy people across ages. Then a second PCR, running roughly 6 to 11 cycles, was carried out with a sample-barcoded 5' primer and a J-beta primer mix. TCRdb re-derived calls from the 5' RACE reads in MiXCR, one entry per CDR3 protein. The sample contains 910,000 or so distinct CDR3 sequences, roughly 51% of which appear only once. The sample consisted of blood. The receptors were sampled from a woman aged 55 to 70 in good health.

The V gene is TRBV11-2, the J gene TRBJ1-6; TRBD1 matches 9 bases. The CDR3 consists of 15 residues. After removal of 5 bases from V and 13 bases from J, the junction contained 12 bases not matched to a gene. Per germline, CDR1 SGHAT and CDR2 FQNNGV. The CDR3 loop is CASSGPGTGSDPLHF. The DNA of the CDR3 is TGTGCCAGCAGCGGACCCGGGACAGGGAGTGACCCCCTCCACTTT.

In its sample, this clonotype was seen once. The CDR3 region has the DNA TGCAGTGCTAGCCAGGGATGGAACACCGGGGAGCTGTTTTTT. Amino acids: CSASQGWNTGELFF. The V and J genes are TRBV20-1 and TRBJ2-2; TRBD1 might be the D (5 bases). The CDR3 consists of 14 residues. CDR1 and CDR2 from the germline V gene are DFQATT and SNEGSKA (reference sequence). Trimming stripped 3 bases from V and 1 base from J, with 9 bases between.

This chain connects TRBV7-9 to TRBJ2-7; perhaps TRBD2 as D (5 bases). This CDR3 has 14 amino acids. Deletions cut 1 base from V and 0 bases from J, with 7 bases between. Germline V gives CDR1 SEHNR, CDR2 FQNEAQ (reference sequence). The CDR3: CASSLVEGSYEQYF. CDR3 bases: TGTGCCAGCAGCTTAGTAGAGGGCTCCTACGAGCAGTACTTC.

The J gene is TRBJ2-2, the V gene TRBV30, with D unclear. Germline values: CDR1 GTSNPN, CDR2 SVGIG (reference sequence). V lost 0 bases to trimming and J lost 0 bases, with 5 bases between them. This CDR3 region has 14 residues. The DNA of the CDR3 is TGTGCCTGGAGTGTTATACCGAACACCGGGGAGCTGTTTTTT. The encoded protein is CAWSVIPNTGELFF.

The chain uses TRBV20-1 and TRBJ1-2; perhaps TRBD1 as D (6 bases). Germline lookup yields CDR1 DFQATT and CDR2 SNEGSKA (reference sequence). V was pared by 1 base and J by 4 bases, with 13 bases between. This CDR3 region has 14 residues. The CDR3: CSARGAGGSYGYTF. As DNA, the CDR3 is TGCAGTGCTAGAGGCGCCGGGGGCTCCTATGGCTACACCTTC.

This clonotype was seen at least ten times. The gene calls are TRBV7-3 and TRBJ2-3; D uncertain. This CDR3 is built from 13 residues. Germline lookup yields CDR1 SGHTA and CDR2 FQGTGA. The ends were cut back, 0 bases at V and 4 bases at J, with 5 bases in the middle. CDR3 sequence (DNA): TGTGCCAGCAGCTTAACACGAGCAGATACGCAGTATTTT. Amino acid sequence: CASSLTRADTQYF.

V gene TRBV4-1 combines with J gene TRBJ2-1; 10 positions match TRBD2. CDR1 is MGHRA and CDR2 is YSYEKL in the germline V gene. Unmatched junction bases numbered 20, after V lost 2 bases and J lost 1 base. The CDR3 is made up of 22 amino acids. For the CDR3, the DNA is TGCGCCAGCAGCCAAACCCCTGGGGGGCTAGCGGGAGTCTTAGCTTCCTACAATGAGCAGTTCTTC. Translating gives CASSQTPGGLAGVLASYNEQFF.